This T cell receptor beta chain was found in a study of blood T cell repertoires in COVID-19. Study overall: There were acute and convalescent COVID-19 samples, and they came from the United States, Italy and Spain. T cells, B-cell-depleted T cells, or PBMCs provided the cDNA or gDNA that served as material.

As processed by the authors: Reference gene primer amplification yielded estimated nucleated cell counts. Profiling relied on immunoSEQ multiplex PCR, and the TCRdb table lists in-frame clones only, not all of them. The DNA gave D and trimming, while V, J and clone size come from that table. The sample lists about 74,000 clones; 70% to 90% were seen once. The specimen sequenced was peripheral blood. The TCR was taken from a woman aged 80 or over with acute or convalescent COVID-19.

CDR3: CAISDTGTVNNEQFF. As DNA, the CDR3 is TGTGCCATCAGTGATACCGGGACAGTTAACAATGAGCAGTTCTTC. J is TRBJ2-1 and V is TRBV10-3; 7 positions match TRBD1. V was pared by 3 bases and J by 5 bases, with 7 bases of the junction left unmatched. The germline gives CDR1 ENHRY, CDR2 SYGVKD. The CDR3 covers 15 residues.